The TCR beta chain under discussion was sequenced for a study of Graves' ophthalmopathy and Graves' hyperthyroidism. Certain patients were not enrolled. These were patients with other autoimmune diseases, uncontrolled infections, pregnancy or lactation. Establishment of the diagnosis relied upon clinical symptoms, serum thyroxine, TRAb, thyroid ultrasound and orbital computed tomography. This clonotype showed up many times. As yet, its antigen is unknown. The V end lost 2 bases, the J end lost 7 bases, and 17 bases lay between the germline ends. CDR3 length equals 15 residues. TCR beta CDR3 regions were amplified from RNA transcripts. An initial RT-PCR round employing HTBI primers preceded a second-round multiplex PCR. TCRdb redid the calling of the multiplex PCR reads with MiXCR, one entry per CDR3 protein. The data show over 450,000 distinct CDR3 sequences, 13% to 15% seen once. Regarding the study as a whole: Blood samples also showed most expanded thyroid clonotypes exceeding 0.001 frequency. The model predicted progression of ophthalmopathy with a sensitivity of about 68%, and its specificity was 72% to 85%.

The source is a young woman with Graves' ophthalmopathy. Sequenced: blood. This chain joins TRBV12-3 or TRBV12-4 and TRBJ1-1; D might be TRBD1 (6 bases). The CDR3 DNA is TGTGCCAGCAGTTTAATGGGGGCGATAAGCAGTGAAGCTTTCTTT. Protein: CASSLMGAISSEAFF.